A single TCR beta chain is shown here with its context. Its antigen is undetermined. These data belong to a study of cytomegalovirus exposure and HLA in healthy donors. Each donor's status was that of a healthy bone marrow donor. Sampled while nominally healthy, donors likely had unrecorded immune exposures. Trimming took off 0 bases at V and 2 bases at J, with 7 bases between the two ends. Germline V gene data show CDR1 as SGHRS and CDR2 as YFSETQ. The CDR3 totals 14 residues. The PCR employed 60 Vbeta primers together with 13 Jbeta primers. The table came from immunoSEQ multiplex PCR; TCRdb's copy has only in-frame clones and leaves some out. The sample lists about 130,000 clones; roughly 84% were seen once. Study results and limitations: The study listed under 200 cytomegalovirus-associated TCR beta chains. The authors assumed roughly uniform sequencing depth across donors for presence/absence analyses.

The chain recombines TRBV5-1 with TRBJ2-3; D not resolved. The receptor was isolated from a man aged 50 to 59 in good health and CMV-seronegative. Specimen: PBMCs. DNA of the CDR3: TGCGCCAGCAGCTTGGACAGTCACACAGATACGCAGTATTTT. It encodes CASSLDSHTDTQYF.